Presented here are 16 T cell receptor beta chains from one specimen sequenced in a study of glioma-infiltrating T cells. Using RNA template, CDR3s of TCR alpha and beta were amplified with iRepertoire arm-PCR. In TCRdb, the multiplex PCR reads were re-called with MiXCR into one record per CDR3 protein. The data contain 95,000 to 150,000 distinct CDR3 sequences, about 23% of them singletons. Sequencing input: glioma tissue, nonneoplastic brain tissue, or PBMCs (not recorded which). These receptors came from a human donor with low-grade glioma or glioblastoma, undergoing nonglioma brain surgery, or in good health (not recorded which).

This clonotype appeared a few times. The J gene is TRBJ2-6, the V gene TRBV12-3 or TRBV12-4; D might be TRBD1 (6 bases). The CDR3 contains 20 residues. Trimming removed 5 bases at V and 0 bases at J, with 23 bases between. The CDR3 spells CASSPLRAGVTLSGANVLTF. CDR3 bases: TGTGCCAGCAGTCCACTAAGGGCAGGGGTAACTCTCTCTGGGGCCAACGTCCTGACTTTC.

This clonotype was picked up many times. The chain carries TRBV3-1 and TRBJ2-5, with D perhaps matching TRBD2 (5 bases). CDR3 length equals 13 residues. Germline CDR1 reads LGHDT; CDR2 reads YNNKEL (reference sequence). The V end lost 1 base, the J end lost 5 bases, and 8 bases lay between the germline ends. DNA for the CDR3: TGTGCCAGCAGCCAAGTACGGAGGGAGACCCAGTACTTC. It is translated as CASSQVRRETQYF.

This rearrangement joins TRBV4-3 to TRBJ2-7; D is unclear. The V gene's germline CDR1 is LGHNA and CDR2 YSLEER. The CDR3 spans 13 residues. The germline V and J ends were trimmed by 0 bases and 3 bases, with 6 bases remaining between them. The CDR3 nucleotides are TGCGCCAGCAGCCAAGATCCCCGCTACGAGCAGTACTTC. The encoded protein is CASSQDPRYEQYF.

This clonotype was detected ten times or more. The rearrangement links TRBV6-1 to TRBJ2-1; D gene ambiguous. This CDR3 has 14 residues. Germline V gene data show CDR1 as MNHNS and CDR2 as SASEGT. Deletions cut 7 bases from V and 0 bases from J, with 10 bases between. CDR3 DNA: TGTGCCAGCAAAGTCGGCGGCTCCTACAATGAGCAGTTCTTC. Encoded protein: CASKVGGSYNEQFF.

This clonotype was picked up many times. The chain uses TRBV29-1 and TRBJ2-2; tentatively, D is TRBD1 (5 bases). V lost 3 bases and J lost 2, with 7 bases in between. The CDR3 length is 13 residues. Germline loops: CDR1 SQVTM, CDR2 ANQGSEA. CDR3 loop: CSVDTGNTGELFF. CDR3 DNA sequence: TGCAGCGTTGATACAGGAAACACCGGGGAGCTGTTTTTT.

With respect to this clonotype: A much larger clone sits a single nucleotide away, making a read error possible. The chain is built from TRBV29-1 and TRBJ2-1, with 14 bases lining up with TRBD2. This CDR3 contains 15 residues. V shed 6 bases, J shed 9 bases, and the junction held 10 bases outside the gene matches. Germline V CDR1 and CDR2: SQVTM, ANQGSEA. The CDR3 DNA is TGCAGCGTGTCACCGGGACTAGCGGGAGAAGGTGAGCAGTTCTTC. As protein: CSVSPGLAGEGEQFF.

This clonotype came up a few times. The chain joins TRBV29-1 to TRBJ1-1, with 8 bases fitting TRBD1. V shed 4 bases, J shed 4 bases, and the junction held 5 bases outside the gene matches. The CDR3 totals 13 residues. CDR1 is SQVTM and CDR2 is ANQGSEA in the germline V gene. The CDR3 nucleotides are TGCAGCGTTGTTAAGGACAGGGCCACTGAAGCTTTCTTT. Residues: CSVVKDRATEAFF.

This clonotype was counted many times. The chain carries TRBV28 and TRBJ2-7; 8 bases agree with TRBD2. The CDR3 contains 14 residues. Per the germline V gene, CDR1 is MDHEN and CDR2 is SYDVKM. The ends lost 7 bases at V and 9 bases at J; junction bases unmatched: 14. As DNA, the CDR3 is TGTGCCAGCATTCCACCGTCGGGTAGCGGGGCGCAGTACTTC. Translation: CASIPPSGSGAQYF. The entire variable domain, with the rest obtained from reference TRBV28 and TRBJ2-7, is as follows: DVKVTQSSRYLVKRTGEKVFLECVQDMDHENMFWYRQDPGLGLRLIYFSYDVKMKEKGDIPEGYSVSREKKERFSLILESASTNQTSMYLCASIPPSGSGAQYFGPGTRLTVT.

This clonotype was detected ten times or more. The chain recombines TRBV27 with TRBJ1-2; perhaps TRBD1 as D (6 bases). This CDR3 is 15 amino acids long. From germline, CDR1 is MNHEY and CDR2 SMNVEV (reference sequence). Trimming removed 3 bases from V and 5 bases from J, with 16 bases in between. The CDR3 DNA reads as TGTGCCAGCAGTTTGGTCGCAGGGAGGGGGTATGGCTACACCTTC. Residues: CASSLVAGRGYGYTF.

This clonotype occurred many times. The genes are TRBV4-3 and TRBJ2-1; 11 bases are a match to TRBD2. The V and J ends lost 0 bases and 0 bases, in that order; junction bases with no gene match: 1. From germline, CDR1 is LGHNA and CDR2 YSLEER. CDR3 size: 17 residues. The CDR3 DNA reads TGCGCCAGCAGCCAAGAGGGACTAGCGGCCTCCTACAATGAGCAGTTCTTC. Amino acid sequence: CASSQEGLAASYNEQFF.

In its sample, this clonotype was seen many times. This chain's CDR3 is CASSLAGTSNDEQFF. CDR3 coding DNA: TGTGCCAGCAGCTTAGCCGGGACTAGCAACGATGAGCAGTTCTTC. The chain combines TRBV7-9 with TRBJ2-1, with TRBD2 matching over 9 bases. Trimming cost V 0 bases and J 8 bases; bases outside gene matches: 5. The V gene's germline CDR1 is SEHNR and CDR2 FQNEAQ (reference sequence). This CDR3 is 15 amino acids long.

On this clonotype itself: This clone may be a read error of a much larger clone one base away. The V and J genes are TRBV19 and TRBJ1-5; D ambiguous. The germline gives CDR1 LNHDA, CDR2 SQIVND (reference sequence). This CDR3 region has 12 residues. The CDR3 DNA reads as TGTGCCGGTAGTATAGTGGGAGGGCCCCAGCATTTT. It encodes CAGSIVGGPQHF. Supplemented by reference TRBV19 and TRBJ1-5, the full variable domain reads DGGITQSPKYLFRKEGQNVTLSCEQNLNHDAMYWYRQDPGQGLRLIYYSQIVNDFQKGDIAEGYSVSREKKESFPLTVTSAQKNPTAFYLCAGSIVGGPQHFGDGTRLSIL.

The rearrangement links TRBV5-6 to TRBJ2-3; either TRBD1 or TRBD2 may fit D (5 bases each). This CDR3 contains 14 residues. The V end was cut by 4 bases, the J end by 6 bases, with 15 bases between. The germline CDR1 and CDR2 sequences are SGHDT and YYEEEE. For the CDR3, the DNA is TGTGCCAGCAGCGTGGTTGGGGGATTTGATACGCAGTATTTT. It yields the protein CASSVVGGFDTQYF.

This clonotype has a handful of counts. The rearrangement joins TRBV5-4 to TRBJ1-1; tentative D call: TRBD1 (5 bases). Germline CDR1 reads SGHNT; CDR2 reads YYREEE (reference sequence). Trimming shortened V by 5 bases and J by 1 base, and 12 bases separated the two germline ends. This CDR3 is 14 amino acids long. CDR3 sequence (DNA): TGTGCCAGCAGTTACCTCACAGGGAACACTGAAGCTTTCTTT. This translates into CASSYLTGNTEAFF.

As to this clonotype: Here the CDR3 omits its conserved ending phenylalanine or tryptophan, so a read error is the likely source. The chain joins TRBV19 to TRBJ2-3, with 13 bases identical to TRBD2. The CDR3 length is 17 residues. Germline V gene data show CDR1 as LNHDA and CDR2 as SQIVND (reference sequence). V gave up 3 bases and J gave up 4 bases; unmatched junction bases: 7. The CDR3 DNA reads TGTGCCAGTAGTATTGACCCGGGACTAGCGGGATCAGATACGCAGTATGTT. It is translated as CASSIDPGLAGSDTQYV.

Ten or more counts support this clonotype. V is TRBV20-1 and J is TRBJ2-3; 9 bases are a match to TRBD2. The ends lost 5 bases at V and 2 bases at J; junction bases unmatched: 11. The CDR3 sequence is 16 residues long. CDR1 and CDR2 (germline): DFQATT, SNEGSKA (reference sequence). This CDR3 reads CSAYIAGAPNTDTQYF. The CDR3 DNA is TGCAGTGCTTATATAGCGGGAGCCCCTAACACAGATACGCAGTATTTT.